Listed here are 9 T cell receptor beta chains from one sample, sequenced in a study of identical twins. In TCRdb, the 5' RACE reads were re-called with MiXCR into one record per CDR3 protein. This sample has 500,000 or so distinct CDR3 sequences, with over 11% found just once. The same specimen was also included in a second study, on yellow fever vaccine responses in identical twins.

Sequenced: CD4+ T cells sorted from blood. The source of these receptors is a young woman in good health.

The V and J genes are TRBV12-3 or TRBV12-4 and TRBJ2-5, with a possible D match to TRBD1 (6 bases). Trimming stripped 7 bases from V and 7 bases from J, with 13 bases between. The CDR3 has 12 residues. The CDR3 protein is CASIDRRGTQYF. CDR3 bases: TGTGCCAGCATTGACAGGAGAGGGACCCAGTACTTC.

This clonotype has a handful of counts. The V and J genes are TRBV5-4 and TRBJ2-5; 11 positions agree with TRBD2. The CDR3 has 15 residues. The germline V gene has CDR1 SGHNT and CDR2 YYREEE (reference sequence). V was pared by 0 bases and J by 5 bases, with 3 bases of the junction left unmatched. Here the CDR3 DNA reads TGTGCCAGCAGCTTGGTGTCTAGCGGGGGGGAGACCCAGTACTTC. This sequence encodes CASSLVSSGGETQYF.

This clonotype was picked up many times. The CDR3: CASSSLGGRNEQFF. CDR3 sequence (DNA): TGTGCCAGCAGTTCTTTAGGTGGGCGCAATGAGCAGTTCTTC. The chain links TRBV12-3 or TRBV12-4 to TRBJ2-1; D is undetermined. V lost 4 bases and J lost 6, with 13 bases in between. This CDR3 region has 14 residues.

In this sample, this clonotype turned up many times. The chain recombines TRBV7-2 with TRBJ2-7; D perhaps matches TRBD1 (5 bases). Trimming pared 0 bases from V and 2 bases from J, leaving 14 bases between. The CDR3 is 16 residues long. Germline CDR1 SGHTA, CDR2 FQGNSA. The CDR3: CASSLAPQGWAYEQYF. The CDR3, as DNA: TGTGCCAGCAGCTTAGCTCCTCAGGGATGGGCCTACGAGCAGTACTTC. The full variable domain, completed using reference TRBV7-2 and TRBJ2-7, is GAGVSQSPSNKVTEKGKDVELRCDPISGHTALYWYRQSLGQGLEFLIYFQGNSAPDKSGLPSDRFSAERTGGSVSTLTIQRTQQEDSAVYLCASSLAPQGWAYEQYFGPGTRLTVT.

This clonotype was observed a handful of times. The J gene is TRBJ2-5, the V gene TRBV6-1; D is undetermined. The V and J ends lost 10 bases and 2 bases respectively, with 17 bases between them. The CDR3 consists of 14 residues. Germline values: CDR1 MNHNS, CDR2 SASEGT. This CDR3 is CATQRDVAQETQYF. The CDR3 DNA sequence: TGTGCCACCCAGCGCGACGTGGCTCAAGAGACCCAGTACTTC.

This clonotype was found many times. The chain employs TRBV20-1 and TRBJ1-4; D ambiguous. This CDR3 region has 13 residues. Germline V CDR1 and CDR2: DFQATT, SNEGSKA (reference sequence). Trimming cost V 3 bases and J 7 bases, with 12 bases left between them. The CDR3 DNA is TGCAGTGCTAGCCTCGTGGGAGGTGAAAAACTGTTTTTT. It encodes CSASLVGGEKLFF.

This clonotype was seen once. The chain carries TRBV28 and TRBJ2-7; possibly TRBD2 for D (6 bases). This CDR3 has 15 residues. V was clipped by 0 bases and J by 4 bases, with 13 bases between them. CDR1 is MDHEN and CDR2 is SYDVKM in the germline V gene. The CDR3 region has the DNA TGTGCCAGCAGTTTATGGGAGCGGGTCGTGTACGAGCAGTACTTC. Amino acids: CASSLWERVVYEQYF.

This clonotype was counted ten times or more. The CDR3 nucleotides are TGTGCCAGCAGCGGACGACAAGGAAACAATGAGCAGTTCTTC. It is translated as CASSGRQGNNEQFF. The chain couples TRBV7-2 to TRBJ2-1; D is unresolved. The germline V and J ends were trimmed by 5 bases and 5 bases, with 13 bases remaining between them. The CDR3 length is 14 residues. Germline V gene sequence: CDR1 SGHTA, CDR2 FQGNSA.

This clonotype was found many times. The CDR3 DNA reads TGTGCCAGAGGGAGCGGGAGAAGATTGTATGAGCAGTTCTTC. Translating it yields CARGSGRRLYEQFF. The chain uses TRBV27 and TRBJ2-1; 8 bases are a match to TRBD2. The trim removed 9 bases at V and 8 bases at J, leaving 12 bases unmatched. CDR3 length: 14 amino acids. CDR1 and CDR2 (germline): MNHEY, SMNVEV (reference sequence).